This T cell receptor (beta chain) comes out of a study of T cells of healthy individuals. This clonotype was seen many times. This CDR3 spans 16 amino acids. V was clipped by 3 bases and J by 0 bases, with 13 bases between them. The germline V gene encodes CDR1 SGHNT and CDR2 YYREEE (reference sequence). From the 5' RACE reads, TCRdb called clonotypes with MiXCR, one entry per CDR3 protein. The sample holds 60,000 to 70,000 distinct CDR3 sequences, 15% to 20% seen once. The clonotype was recovered from a human donor in good health. The chain recombines TRBV5-4 with TRBJ2-4, with D hard to call. Here the CDR3 reads CASSSRETLAKNIQYF. DNA of the CDR3: TGTGCCAGCAGCTCCCGAGAGACCTTAGCCAAAAACATTCAGTACTTC. Full variable domain (rest looked up from reference TRBV5-4 and TRBJ2-4): ETGVTQSPTHLIKTRGQQVTLRCSSQSGHNTVSWYQQALGQGPQFIFQYYREEENGRGNFPPRFSGLQFPNYSSELNVNALELDDSALYLCASSSRETLAKNIQYFGAGTRLSVL.